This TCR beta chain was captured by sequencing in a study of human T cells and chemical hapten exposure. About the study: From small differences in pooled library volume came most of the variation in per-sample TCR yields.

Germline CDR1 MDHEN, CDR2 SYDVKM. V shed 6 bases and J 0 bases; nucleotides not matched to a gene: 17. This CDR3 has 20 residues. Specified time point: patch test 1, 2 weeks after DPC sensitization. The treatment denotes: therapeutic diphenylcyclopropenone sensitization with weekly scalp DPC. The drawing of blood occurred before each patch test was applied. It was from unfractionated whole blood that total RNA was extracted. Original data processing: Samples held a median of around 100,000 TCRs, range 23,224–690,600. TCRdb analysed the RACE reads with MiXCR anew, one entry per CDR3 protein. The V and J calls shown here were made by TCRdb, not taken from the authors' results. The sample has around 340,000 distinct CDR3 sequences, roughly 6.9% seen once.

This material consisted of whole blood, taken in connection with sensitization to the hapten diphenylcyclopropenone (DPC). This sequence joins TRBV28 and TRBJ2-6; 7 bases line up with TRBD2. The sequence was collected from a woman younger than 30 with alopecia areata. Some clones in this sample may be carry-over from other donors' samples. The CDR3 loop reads CASSPPKGAGLLSGANVLTF. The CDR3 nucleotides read TGTGCCAGCAGCCCCCCCAAGGGAGCGGGGCTCCTCTCTGGGGCCAACGTCCTGACTTTC.